A single sample gave rise to the 5 T cell receptor beta chains below, sequenced in a study of beta chain features in type 1 diabetes. Of the isolated RNA, all was reverse transcribed, and so the sequenced material was expressed TCRB transcripts. TCRdb's copy holds only in-frame clones and misses some; the assay was immunoSEQ multiplex PCR. Of about 620,000 clones detected, around 15% appear once; the ten largest clones hold about 0.087%. Material: naive CD4+ T cells from blood. The receptors originated from a man younger than 35 in good health.

This clone has only a few counts. This chain joins TRBV9 and TRBJ2-3; D gene ambiguous. This CDR3 comprises 12 residues. The V end lost 0 bases, the J end lost 13 bases, and 12 bases lay between the germline ends. From germline, CDR1 is SGDLS and CDR2 YYNGEE. This CDR3 reads CASSVDVATKYF. CDR3 sequence (DNA): TGTGCCAGCAGCGTAGATGTGGCGACGAAGTATTTT.

The gene calls are TRBV28 and TRBJ2-1, with 7 bases aligning to TRBD1. The trim removed 2 bases at V and 12 bases at J, leaving 13 bases unmatched. The germline gives CDR1 MDHEN, CDR2 SYDVKM. The CDR3 is 15 amino acids. CDR3 sequence: CASSLGRGRSLGQFF. DNA of the CDR3: TGTGCCAGCAGTTTAGGAAGGGGGCGAAGTCTTGGGCAGTTCTTC.

The chain employs TRBV19 and TRBJ2-5; D is undetermined. This CDR3 is built from 13 residues. Trimming stripped 2 bases from V and 5 bases from J, with 9 bases between. The germline V gene has CDR1 LNHDA and CDR2 SQIVND (reference sequence). The chain's CDR3 is CASSITVRETQYF. For the CDR3, the DNA is TGTGCCAGTAGTATAACAGTAAGGGAGACCCAGTACTTC.

For the CDR3, the DNA is TGCGCCAGCAGCCTAGCGGCGGGACAGAACACTGAAGCTTTCTTT. This codes for CASSLAAGQNTEAFF. The chain combines TRBV4-3 with TRBJ1-1, with D possibly matching TRBD1 (6 bases). The CDR3 consists of 15 residues. Deletions cut 4 bases from V and 1 base from J, with 13 bases between. Germline V gene data show CDR1 as LGHNA and CDR2 as YSLEER.

The genes are TRBV27 and TRBJ2-1; 8 bases align to TRBD2. Germline values: CDR1 MNHEY, CDR2 SMNVEV (reference sequence). This CDR3 is 17 amino acids long. Trimming removed 2 bases from V and 4 bases from J; junction bases left unmatched: 10. The CDR3 protein is CASSLRSSGGFYNEQFF. The CDR3 coding sequence is TGTGCCAGCAGTTTAAGGTCCAGCGGGGGCTTTTACAATGAGCAGTTCTTC.